Listed here are 20 T cell receptor beta chains from one sample, sequenced in a study of blood T cell repertoires in COVID-19 (dated by TCRdb to 2018 to 2020). Library creation used the immunoSEQ multiplex PCR assay. Held by TCRdb, this immuneACCESS table contains in-frame sequences only and omits some clones. Under half of the omission traces to an unresolved V gene where checked; the cause of the rest is unknown. The sample data list some 200,000 clones, and around 82% of these were observed just once. The ten top clones hold roughly 4.8% of the sample. Sequences were obtained from PBMCs or T cells enriched from blood (not recorded which). The receptors were gathered from a woman aged 50 to 65 who had been exposed to COVID-19.

This clone has a single count. This chain uses TRBV2 with TRBJ1-2; D unresolved. This CDR3 spans 14 amino acids. Germline CDR1 is SNHLY and CDR2 is FYNNEI. Trimming took 3 bases from V and 8 from J, leaving 16 bases between them. CDR3 protein: CASSEWTSFVGYTF. The CDR3 bases are TGTGCCAGCAGTGAGTGGACTTCATTCGTCGGCTACACCTTC.

J is TRBJ1-3 and V is TRBV13; TRBD1 is a possible D gene (6 bases). The germline gives CDR1 PRHDT, CDR2 FYEKMQ (reference sequence). This CDR3 comprises 13 residues. V lost 8 bases, J lost 0 bases, and 8 bases lay in between. The CDR3 reads CASGTLSGNTIYF. CDR3 in DNA: TGTGCCAGCGGGACACTCTCTGGAAACACCATATATTTT.

This clone was recorded once. The V gene is TRBV5-1, the J gene TRBJ2-3, with 10 bases identical to TRBD2. The CDR3 extends over 17 amino acids. Germline V gene lookup returns CDR1 SGHRS and CDR2 YFSETQ. The V and J ends lost 1 base and 2 bases, in that order; junction bases with no gene match: 7. In DNA form, the CDR3 reads TGCGCCAGCAGCTTGTCGCAGCGGGGGGGAGTCACAGATACGCAGTATTTT. Its protein product is CASSLSQRGGVTDTQYF. The whole variable domain, remainder taken from reference TRBV5-1 and TRBJ2-3, is KAGVTQTPRYLIKTRGQQVTLSCSPISGHRSVSWYQQTPGQGLQFLFEYFSETQRNKGNFPGRFSGRQFSNSRSEMNVSTLELGDSALYLCASSLSQRGGVTDTQYFGPGTRLTVL.

The V and J genes are TRBV6-1 and TRBJ2-1, with D tentatively TRBD2 (7 bases). Germline-derived CDR1 and CDR2 are MNHNS and SASEGT. The CDR3 contains 16 residues. V was pared by 4 bases and J by 3 bases, with 16 bases between. The CDR3 coding sequence is TGTGCCAGCAGTGGGGGGGGCATGACACACTACAATGAGCAGTTCTTC. Translated, it gives CASSGGGMTHYNEQFF.

The chain recombines TRBV7-9 with TRBJ2-7, with D unresolved. The V gene's germline CDR1 is SEHNR and CDR2 FQNEAQ (reference sequence). V lost 3 bases and J 5 bases, leaving 20 bases between the germline ends. CDR3 length equals 16 residues. CDR3 in DNA: TGTGCCAGCAGCTTTCACCTGGGCCAGGAAATGAACGAGCAGTACTTC. This gives the protein CASSFHLGQEMNEQYF. The entire variable domain, with the rest obtained from reference TRBV7-9 and TRBJ2-7, is as follows: DTGVSQNPRHKITKRGQNVTFRCDPISEHNRLYWYRQTLGQGPEFLTYFQNEAQLEKSRLLSDRFSAERPKGSFSTLEIQRTEQGDSAMYLCASSFHLGQEMNEQYFGPGTRLTVT.

This clone was counted once. The chain uses TRBV6-6 and TRBJ2-7; 9 nucleotides align to TRBD2. The CDR3 totals 13 residues. The germline V gene encodes CDR1 MNHNY and CDR2 SVGAGI (reference sequence). Losses at the gene ends were 8 bases for V and 4 bases for J; bases not matched to a gene: 6. The CDR3 nucleotides are TGTGCCAGCGGCAGCGGGGGGAAATACGAGCAGTACTTC. It yields the protein CASGSGGKYEQYF.

V is TRBV7-2 and J is TRBJ2-2; 9 bases map to TRBD2. Germline V CDR1 and CDR2: SGHTA, FQGNSA. V lost 4 bases, J lost 0 bases, and 12 bases stayed unmatched. CDR3 size: 19 residues. CDR3 DNA: TGTGCCAGCAGCTCCTCCGGACTAGCGCTTATCACGAACACCGGGGAGCTGTTTTTT. Protein: CASSSSGLALITNTGELFF.

This chain uses TRBV5-4 with TRBJ2-5; 9 bases agree with TRBD1. J was trimmed by 5 bases and V by 0 bases; bases with no gene match: 2. The CDR3 has 14 amino acids. From germline, CDR1 is SGHNT and CDR2 YYREEE (reference sequence). CDR3 nucleotides: TGTGCCAGCAGCTTGGATGGACAGGGGGAGACCCAGTACTTC. This translates into CASSLDGQGETQYF.

The V and J genes are TRBV5-1 and TRBJ2-7; D possibly corresponds to TRBD1 (5 bases). The CDR3 loop spans 16 amino acids. CDR1 is SGHRS and CDR2 is YFSETQ in the germline V gene. Trimming cost V 3 bases and J 0 bases, with 16 bases left between them. As DNA, the CDR3 is TGCGCCAGCAGCTCTCTTGGGGCAGGTAGCTCCTACGAGCAGTACTTC. Translated, it gives CASSSLGAGSSYEQYF. Full variable domain (remainder filled in from reference TRBV5-1 and TRBJ2-7): KAGVTQTPRYLIKTRGQQVTLSCSPISGHRSVSWYQQTPGQGLQFLFEYFSETQRNKGNFPGRFSGRQFSNSRSEMNVSTLELGDSALYLCASSSLGAGSSYEQYFGPGTRLTVT.

This clone was found a few times. The chain employs TRBV5-6 and TRBJ2-7; 9 nucleotides match TRBD1. J gave up 2 bases and V 4 bases, and 4 bases lay outside the gene matches. Germline-derived CDR1 and CDR2 are SGHDT and YYEEEE. The CDR3 spans 14 residues. The CDR3 is CASSPDRGAYEQYF. The CDR3 nucleotides are TGTGCCAGCAGCCCGGACAGGGGAGCCTACGAGCAGTACTTC.

The chain joins TRBV5-1 to TRBJ2-1; D is possibly TRBD1 (6 bases). Germline loops: CDR1 SGHRS, CDR2 YFSETQ. The CDR3 loop spans 15 amino acids. V lost 7 bases and J lost 7, with 21 bases in between. The CDR3 loop reads CASSLAALRGNEQFF. CDR3 coding DNA: TGCGCCAGCTCCCTTGCAGCTTTAAGGGGGAATGAGCAGTTCTTC.

V is TRBV7-8 and J is TRBJ2-2, with D possibly matching TRBD1 (5 bases). V gave up 1 base and J gave up 6 bases, with 12 bases separating them. This CDR3 is 15 amino acids long. Germline lookup yields CDR1 SGHVS and CDR2 FQNEAQ. This chain's CDR3 is CASSLVQGRAGELFF. The CDR3 region has the DNA TGTGCCAGCAGCTTAGTTCAGGGTCGGGCCGGGGAGCTGTTTTTT.

This chain joins TRBV15 and TRBJ1-2, with D unclear. V lost 0 bases, J lost 5 bases, and 13 bases lay in between. The germline gives CDR1 LNHNV, CDR2 YYDKDF (reference sequence). The CDR3 spans 15 residues. This CDR3 is CATSREVAETYGYTF. CDR3 in DNA: TGTGCCACCAGCAGAGAGGTCGCTGAGACTTATGGCTACACCTTC.

This sequence joins TRBV6-5 and TRBJ1-2; TRBD1 might be the D (5 bases). The V gene's germline CDR1 is MNHEY and CDR2 SVGAGI. CDR3 length equals 12 residues. V was trimmed by 5 bases and J by 10 bases, leaving 14 bases between them. CDR3 loop: CASSPRVGNYTF. The CDR3 bases are TGTGCCAGCAGTCCCAGGGTGGGTAACTACACCTTC.

The CDR3 DNA is TGTGCCAGCAGTTCCAGCCTCCTATCCGAGCGGGGGGGTTCAGATACGCAGTATTTT. This gives the protein CASSSSLLSERGGSDTQYF. The chain joins TRBV27 to TRBJ2-3; 10 nucleotides agree with TRBD2. From germline, CDR1 is MNHEY and CDR2 SMNVEV (reference sequence). The CDR3 has 19 residues. V was pared by 4 bases and J by 4 bases, with 17 bases of the junction left unmatched.

This clone occurred a few times. V gene TRBV4-3 combines with J gene TRBJ2-3, with D possibly matching TRBD1 (5 bases). The ends were cut back, 6 bases at V and 6 bases at J, with 19 bases in the middle. Germline lookup yields CDR1 LGHNA and CDR2 YSLEER. The CDR3 runs 15 residues. CDR3 sequence reads: CASRSHRSSLDTQYF. In DNA form, the CDR3 reads TGCGCCAGCAGATCTCACAGGAGCTCATTGGATACGCAGTATTTT.

The CDR3: CASSLSVVETQYF. The CDR3 region has the DNA TGCGCCAGCAGCCTTTCTGTTGTAGAGACCCAGTACTTC. The chain joins TRBV4-1 to TRBJ2-5; the D is unclear. With 4 bases removed from V and 4 bases from J, the gap between germline ends came to 10 bases. Germline V gene data show CDR1 as MGHRA and CDR2 as YSYEKL. The CDR3 spans 13 residues.

The chain links TRBV2 to TRBJ2-5; D perhaps matches TRBD1 (6 bases). Looked up from germline, CDR1 is SNHLY and CDR2 is FYNNEI. The ends were cut back, 8 bases at V and 0 bases at J, with 10 bases in the middle. The CDR3 extends over 13 amino acids. The CDR3 sequence: CASGGAYQETQYF. The CDR3, as DNA: TGTGCCAGCGGGGGCGCTTACCAAGAGACCCAGTACTTC.

This clone was observed a few times. This chain links TRBV7-8 with TRBJ2-5; no firm D call. With 5 bases removed from V and 0 bases from J, the gap between germline ends came to 13 bases. Germline V gene lookup returns CDR1 SGHVS and CDR2 FQNEAQ. This CDR3 contains 15 residues. The CDR3 DNA is TGTGCCAGCAGCCCCAGGTTATCGTACCAAGAGACCCAGTACTTC. This codes for CASSPRLSYQETQYF.

This clone was recorded only once. This chain connects TRBV19 to TRBJ1-5; perhaps TRBD1 as D (6 bases). The CDR3 has 15 amino acids. Germline CDR1 LNHDA, CDR2 SQIVND (reference sequence). V was trimmed by 2 bases and J by 2 bases, leaving 10 bases between them. CDR3 residues: CASSITGQGNQPQHF. The CDR3 coding sequence is TGTGCCAGTAGTATAACAGGGCAGGGCAATCAGCCCCAGCATTTT.